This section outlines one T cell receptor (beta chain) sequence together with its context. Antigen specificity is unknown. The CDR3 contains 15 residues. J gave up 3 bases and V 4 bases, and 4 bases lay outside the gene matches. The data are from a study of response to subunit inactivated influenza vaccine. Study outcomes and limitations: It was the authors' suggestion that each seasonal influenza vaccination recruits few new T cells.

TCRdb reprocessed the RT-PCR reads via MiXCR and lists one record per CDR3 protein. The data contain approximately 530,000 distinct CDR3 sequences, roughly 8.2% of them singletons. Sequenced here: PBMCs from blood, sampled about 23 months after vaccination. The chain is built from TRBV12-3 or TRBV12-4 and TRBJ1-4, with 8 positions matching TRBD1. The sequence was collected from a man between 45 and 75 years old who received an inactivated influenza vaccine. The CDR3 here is CASSSGGSSNEKLFF. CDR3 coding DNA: TGTGCCAGCAGTTCAGGGGGCTCGTCTAATGAAAAACTGTTTTTT.